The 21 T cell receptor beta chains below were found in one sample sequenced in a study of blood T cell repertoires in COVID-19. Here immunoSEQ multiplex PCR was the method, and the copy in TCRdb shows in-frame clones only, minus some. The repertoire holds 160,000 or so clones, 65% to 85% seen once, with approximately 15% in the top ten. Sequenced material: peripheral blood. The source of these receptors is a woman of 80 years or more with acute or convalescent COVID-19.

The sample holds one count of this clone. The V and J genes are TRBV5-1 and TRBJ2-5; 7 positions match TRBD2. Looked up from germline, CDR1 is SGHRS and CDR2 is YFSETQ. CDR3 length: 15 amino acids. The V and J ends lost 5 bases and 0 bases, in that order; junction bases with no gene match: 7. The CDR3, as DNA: TGCGCCAGCAGAAGGGGCGGGGGTTACCAAGAGACCCAGTACTTC. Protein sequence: CASRRGGGYQETQYF.

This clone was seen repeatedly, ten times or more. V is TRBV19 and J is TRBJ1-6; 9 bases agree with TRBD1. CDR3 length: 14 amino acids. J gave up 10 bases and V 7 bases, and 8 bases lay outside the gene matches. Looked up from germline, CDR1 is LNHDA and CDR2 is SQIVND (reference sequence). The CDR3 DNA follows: TGTGCCAGTACCCCGACAGGGGGGTACTCACCCCTCCACTTT. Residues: CASTPTGGYSPLHF.

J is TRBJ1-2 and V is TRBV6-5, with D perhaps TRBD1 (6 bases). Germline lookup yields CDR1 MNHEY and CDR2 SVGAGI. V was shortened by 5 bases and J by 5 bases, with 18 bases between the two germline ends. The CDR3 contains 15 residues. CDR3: CASSRPSTGFYGYTF. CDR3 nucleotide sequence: TGTGCCAGCAGTCGGCCCTCCACAGGGTTTTATGGCTACACCTTC.

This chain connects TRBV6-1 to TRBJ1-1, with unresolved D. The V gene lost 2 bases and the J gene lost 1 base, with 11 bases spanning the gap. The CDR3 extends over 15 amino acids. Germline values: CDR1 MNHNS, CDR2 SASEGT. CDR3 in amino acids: CASSELGVPNTEAFF. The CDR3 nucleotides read TGTGCCAGCAGTGAACTCGGAGTCCCGAACACTGAAGCTTTCTTT.

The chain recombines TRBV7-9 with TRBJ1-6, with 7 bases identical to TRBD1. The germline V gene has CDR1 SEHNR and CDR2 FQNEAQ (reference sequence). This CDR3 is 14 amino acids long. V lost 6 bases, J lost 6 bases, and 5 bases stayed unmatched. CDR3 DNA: TGTGCCAGCAGAGCTACAGGGGCTAATTCACCCCTCCACTTT. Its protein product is CASRATGANSPLHF.

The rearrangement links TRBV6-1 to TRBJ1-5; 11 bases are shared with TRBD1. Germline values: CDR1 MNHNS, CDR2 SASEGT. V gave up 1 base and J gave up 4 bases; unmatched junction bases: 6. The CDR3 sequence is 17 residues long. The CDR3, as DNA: TGTGCCAGCAGTGAAGGAAGGACAGGGGGCTGGAATCAGCCCCAGCATTTT. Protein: CASSEGRTGGWNQPQHF.

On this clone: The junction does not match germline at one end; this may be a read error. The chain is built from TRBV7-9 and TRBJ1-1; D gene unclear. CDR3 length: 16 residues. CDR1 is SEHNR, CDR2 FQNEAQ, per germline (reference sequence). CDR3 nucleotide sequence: TGTGCCAGCAACTTAAATGGAGGCCAGATGAACACTGAAGCTTTCTTT. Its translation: CASNLNGGQMNTEAFF.

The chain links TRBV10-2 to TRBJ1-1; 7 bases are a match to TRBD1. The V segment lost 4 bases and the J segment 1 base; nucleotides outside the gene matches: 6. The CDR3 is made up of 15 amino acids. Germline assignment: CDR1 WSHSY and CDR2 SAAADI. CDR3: CASSGLQGRNTEAFF. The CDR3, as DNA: TGCGCCAGCAGTGGACTACAGGGGAGGAACACTGAAGCTTTCTTT.

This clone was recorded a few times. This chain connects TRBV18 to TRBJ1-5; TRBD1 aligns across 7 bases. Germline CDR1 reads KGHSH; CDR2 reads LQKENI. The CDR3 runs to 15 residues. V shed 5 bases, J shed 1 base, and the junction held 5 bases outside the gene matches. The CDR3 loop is CASSRDRDSNQPQHF. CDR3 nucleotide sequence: TGTGCCAGCTCAAGAGACAGGGACAGCAATCAGCCCCAGCATTTT.

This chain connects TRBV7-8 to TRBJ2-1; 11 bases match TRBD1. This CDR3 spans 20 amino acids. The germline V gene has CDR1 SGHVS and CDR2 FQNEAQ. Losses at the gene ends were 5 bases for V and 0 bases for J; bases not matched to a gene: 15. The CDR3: CASSAVPGQGDRHSYNEQFF. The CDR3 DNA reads TGTGCCAGCAGCGCAGTACCGGGACAGGGGGACCGCCACTCCTACAATGAGCAGTTCTTC.

The CDR3 spells CAWSVNRITGELFF. CDR3 DNA sequence: TGTGCCTGGAGTGTAAACAGGATCACCGGGGAGCTGTTTTTT. This sequence joins TRBV30 and TRBJ2-2; D might be TRBD1 (5 bases). Germline V lookup: CDR1 GTSNPN, CDR2 SVGIG (reference sequence). The CDR3 is made up of 14 amino acids. Trimming cost V 0 bases and J 4 bases, with 9 bases left between them.

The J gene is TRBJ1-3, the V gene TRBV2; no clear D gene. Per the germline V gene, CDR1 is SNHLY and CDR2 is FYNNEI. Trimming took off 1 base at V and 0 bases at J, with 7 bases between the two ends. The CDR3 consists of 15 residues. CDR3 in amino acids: CASSEDSRSGNTIYF. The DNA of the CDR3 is TGTGCCAGCAGTGAAGACAGCCGCTCTGGAAACACCATATATTTT.

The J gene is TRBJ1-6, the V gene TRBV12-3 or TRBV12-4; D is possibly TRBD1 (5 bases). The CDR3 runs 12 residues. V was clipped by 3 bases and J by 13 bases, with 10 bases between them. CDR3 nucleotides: TGTGCCAGCAGTTTTGAAGGGGCCCCCCTCCACTTT. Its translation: CASSFEGAPLHF.

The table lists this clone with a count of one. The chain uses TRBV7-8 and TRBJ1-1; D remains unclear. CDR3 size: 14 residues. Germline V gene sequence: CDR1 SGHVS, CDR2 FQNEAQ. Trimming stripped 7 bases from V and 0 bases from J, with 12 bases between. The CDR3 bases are TGTGCCAGCACTTCGGGGTATATGAACACTGAAGCTTTCTTT. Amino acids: CASTSGYMNTEAFF.

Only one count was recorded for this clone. The chain's CDR3 is CSVSNGVFDEQFF. In DNA, the CDR3 is TGCAGCGTTTCGAACGGGGTATTTGATGAGCAGTTCTTC. The rearrangement joins TRBV29-1 to TRBJ2-1; possible D gene TRBD2, 5 bases. CDR3 length equals 13 residues. Trimming removed 5 bases from V and 8 bases from J, with 16 bases in between. Germline CDR1 is SQVTM and CDR2 is ANQGSEA.

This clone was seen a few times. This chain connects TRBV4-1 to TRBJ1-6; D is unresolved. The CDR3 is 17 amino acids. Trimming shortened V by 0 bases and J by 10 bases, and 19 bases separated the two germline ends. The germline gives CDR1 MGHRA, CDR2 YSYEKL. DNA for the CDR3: TGCGCCAGCAGCCAAGATGGAGCGAGGGTGGTGGGGTCACCCCTCCACTTT. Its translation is CASSQDGARVVGSPLHF.

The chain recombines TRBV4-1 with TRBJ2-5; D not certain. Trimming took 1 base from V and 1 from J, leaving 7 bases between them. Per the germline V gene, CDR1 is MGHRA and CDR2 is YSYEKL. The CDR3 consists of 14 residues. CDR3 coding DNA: TGCGCCAGCAGCCAAGGTCAGTTCCAAGAGACCCAGTACTTC. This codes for CASSQGQFQETQYF.

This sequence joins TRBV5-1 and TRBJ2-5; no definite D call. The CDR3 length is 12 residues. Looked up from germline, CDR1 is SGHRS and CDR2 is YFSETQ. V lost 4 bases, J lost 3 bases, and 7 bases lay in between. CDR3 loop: CASSPAEETQYF. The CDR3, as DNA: TGCGCCAGCAGCCCCGCGGAAGAGACCCAGTACTTC.

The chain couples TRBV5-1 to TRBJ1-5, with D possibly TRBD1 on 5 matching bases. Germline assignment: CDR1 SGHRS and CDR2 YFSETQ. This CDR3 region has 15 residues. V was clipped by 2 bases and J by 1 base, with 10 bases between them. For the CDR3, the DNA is TGCGCCAGCAGCTTCGGGGGAGAGAGCAATCAGCCCCAGCATTTT. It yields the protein CASSFGGESNQPQHF.

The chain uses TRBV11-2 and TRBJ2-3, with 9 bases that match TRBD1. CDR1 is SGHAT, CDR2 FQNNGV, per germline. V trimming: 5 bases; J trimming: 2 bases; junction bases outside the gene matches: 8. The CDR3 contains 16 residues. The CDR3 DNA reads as TGTGCCAGCAGCGTAGGACAGGGGCTCAACACAGATACGCAGTATTTT. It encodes CASSVGQGLNTDTQYF.

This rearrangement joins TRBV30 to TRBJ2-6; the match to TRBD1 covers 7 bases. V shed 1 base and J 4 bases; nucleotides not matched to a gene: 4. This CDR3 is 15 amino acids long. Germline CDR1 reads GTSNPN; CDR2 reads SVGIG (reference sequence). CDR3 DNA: TGTGCCTGGAGTGCGCAGGGGGTCGGGGCCAACGTCCTGACTTTC. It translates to CAWSAQGVGANVLTF.